The 29 T cell receptor beta chains reported below all come from one sample, sequenced in a study of T cells after yellow fever vaccination. TCRdb used MiXCR to reprocess the 5' RACE reads, holding one entry per CDR3 protein. The repertoire holds approximately 130,000 distinct CDR3 sequences, with 12% to 15% as singletons. The sequenced sample was CD8+ T cells sorted from PBMCs, obtained 5 days after the yellow fever booster vaccination. All receptors derive from a man aged 18 to 29 who received the YFV17D yellow fever vaccine.

V and J are TRBV27 and TRBJ2-2; 11 bases align to TRBD1. Germline loops: CDR1 MNHEY, CDR2 SMNVEV (reference sequence). V shed 5 bases and J 5 bases; nucleotides not matched to a gene: 7. The CDR3 is made up of 16 amino acids. In DNA, the CDR3 is TGTGCCAGCAGTCCAGGGACAGGGGGTTGGACCGGGGAGCTGTTTTTT. Translation: CASSPGTGGWTGELFF.

This clonotype was counted a few times. The chain carries TRBV7-9 and TRBJ2-7, with no clear D. This CDR3 is built from 12 residues. Trimming shortened V by 11 bases and J by 4 bases, and 15 bases separated the two germline ends. Germline CDR1 is SEHNR and CDR2 is FQNEAQ (reference sequence). The CDR3 sequence is CAGTFKGYEQYF. In DNA, the CDR3 is TGTGCCGGCACCTTTAAGGGATACGAGCAGTACTTC.

J is TRBJ1-2 and V is TRBV28; 9 bases align to TRBD1. This CDR3 is built from 13 residues. V shed 8 bases, J shed 4 bases, and the junction held 5 bases outside the gene matches. The V gene's germline CDR1 is MDHEN and CDR2 SYDVKM. The CDR3 loop is CASGQGRLYGYTF. Written as DNA, the CDR3 is TGTGCCAGCGGACAGGGGCGCCTCTATGGCTACACCTTC.

The chain links TRBV21-1 to TRBJ2-7; TRBD1, the table's D call, lacks a check against the DNA. TRBV21-1 is tagged as a pseudogene. CDR3 size: 16 residues. The CDR3 is CASSKEGKDRGNEQYF. The CDR3 region has the DNA TGTGCCAGCAGCAAAGAAGGGAAGGACAGGGGCAACGAGCAGTACTTC.

This chain joins TRBV12-3 or TRBV12-4 and TRBJ2-3; D ambiguous. The CDR3 is 14 amino acids. V was cut by 4 bases and J by 5 bases, with 13 bases left in between. DNA of the CDR3: TGTGCCAGCAGTTCGGACGGTCGAATAGATACGCAGTATTTT. This gives the protein CASSSDGRIDTQYF.

The chain carries TRBV7-7 and TRBJ2-2, with D tentatively TRBD1 or TRBD2 (5 bases each). The ends were cut back, 3 bases at V and 6 bases at J, with 17 bases in the middle. Germline V lookup: CDR1 SSHAT, CDR2 FNYEAQ (reference sequence). The CDR3 covers 16 residues. The CDR3, as DNA: TGTGCCAGCAGCTTTACACGGGACCCTGGGTCCGGGGAGCTGTTTTTT. Its translation: CASSFTRDPGSGELFF.

This chain uses TRBV5-6 with TRBJ2-1; 8 bases map to TRBD2. V lost 7 bases and J lost 9; bases outside the gene matches: 9. In germline, CDR1 is SGHDT, CDR2 YYEEEE. The CDR3 length is 13 residues. The CDR3 spells CASLRGGVSEQFF. The DNA of the CDR3 is TGTGCCAGCCTCCGGGGGGGTGTCAGTGAGCAGTTCTTC.

This clonotype was seen a few times. This chain links TRBV7-9 with TRBJ2-5; no firm D call. In germline, CDR1 is SEHNR, CDR2 FQNEAQ (reference sequence). This CDR3 is 15 amino acids long. Trimming left V 0 bases short and J 1 base short, with 9 bases between. Here the CDR3 reads CASSLAVAPQETQYF. The CDR3 DNA reads TGTGCCAGCAGCTTAGCGGTGGCACCCCAAGAGACCCAGTACTTC.

The chain is built from TRBV20-1 and TRBJ2-1; weak D call: TRBD2 (5 bases). The V end lost 0 bases, the J end lost 5 bases, and 11 bases lay between the germline ends. The CDR3 extends over 14 amino acids. Germline loops: CDR1 DFQATT, CDR2 SNEGSKA (reference sequence). The CDR3 DNA follows: TGCAGTGCTAGAGACTTTACGGGGAACAATGAGCAGTTCTTC. It specifies CSARDFTGNNEQFF.

In its sample, this clonotype was seen a few times. The chain uses TRBV7-9 and TRBJ2-7; 7 bases map to TRBD1. The trim removed 1 base at V and 3 bases at J, leaving 9 bases unmatched. The CDR3 extends over 16 amino acids. Germline assignment: CDR1 SEHNR and CDR2 FQNEAQ (reference sequence). The CDR3 here is CASSLGGDRANYEQYF. The CDR3 region has the DNA TGTGCCAGCAGCTTAGGAGGGGACAGAGCGAACTACGAGCAGTACTTC.

The table lists this clonotype with a few counts. The genes are TRBV9 and TRBJ2-7; D gene ambiguous. Germline CDR1 and CDR2: SGDLS and YYNGEE. The V gene lost 0 bases and the J gene lost 0 bases, with 13 bases spanning the gap. CDR3 length: 16 residues. The CDR3: CASSVGSGRSSYEQYF. The CDR3 bases are TGTGCCAGCAGCGTAGGATCAGGACGGTCCTCCTACGAGCAGTACTTC.

The rearrangement links TRBV10-3 to TRBJ2-4, with TRBD1 matching 7 bases. Germline CDR1 ENHRY, CDR2 SYGVKD. Germline trimming cut 0 bases from V and 5 bases from J; bases unmatched to any gene: 13. CDR3 length: 18 residues. CDR3 coding DNA: TGTGCCATCAGTGAGTCGAGTACGAGAACAGGGGTCCAAAACATTCAGTACTTC. Its translation is CAISESSTRTGVQNIQYF.

This clonotype has a handful of counts. The rearrangement uses TRBV6-1 and TRBJ1-2; D is unclear. The CDR3 extends over 13 amino acids. CDR1 and CDR2 from the germline V gene are MNHNS and SASEGT. The germline V and J ends were trimmed by 1 base and 8 bases, with 11 bases remaining between them. This CDR3 is CASSEGQLWGYTF. DNA of the CDR3: TGTGCCAGCAGTGAAGGCCAGCTTTGGGGCTACACCTTC.

This clonotype was seen a few times. J is TRBJ1-1 and V is TRBV7-9; 10 nucleotides line up with TRBD1. The germline CDR1 and CDR2 sequences are SEHNR and FQNEAQ (reference sequence). CDR3 length: 12 residues. Trimming cost V 4 bases and J 13 bases; bases outside gene matches: 6. CDR3 in amino acids: CASSSGQGDVFF. The CDR3 DNA follows: TGTGCCAGCAGCTCCGGACAGGGGGATGTTTTCTTT.

V and J are TRBV6-1 and TRBJ2-5, with TRBD1 matching over 7 bases. CDR3 length equals 15 residues. Germline V gene lookup returns CDR1 MNHNS and CDR2 SASEGT. With 6 bases clipped from V and 2 bases from J, the junction kept 9 bases outside the gene matches. CDR3 sequence: CASRTRDRMQETQYF. CDR3 nucleotide sequence: TGTGCCAGCAGGACCCGGGACAGAATGCAAGAGACCCAGTACTTC.

This clonotype was detected a few times. The chain carries TRBV7-2 and TRBJ2-3; TRBD2 is a possible D gene (7 bases). The V gene lost 3 bases and the J gene lost 13 bases, with 14 bases spanning the gap. Germline V CDR1 and CDR2: SGHTA, FQGNSA. The CDR3 extends over 12 amino acids. CDR3 protein: CASSFLSGGEYF. DNA for the CDR3: TGTGCCAGCAGCTTTCTCTCGGGGGGCGAGTATTTT.

This clonotype was picked up one time. The rearrangement uses TRBV5-1 and TRBJ2-5, with D possibly called TRBD1 or TRBD2 (5 bases each). This CDR3 is 14 amino acids long. V was cut by 4 bases and J by 5 bases, with 15 bases left in between. Germline V gives CDR1 SGHRS, CDR2 YFSETQ. CDR3 bases: TGCGCCAGCAGCCCGGGACCTTGGGAGGAGACCCAGTACTTC. Translated, it gives CASSPGPWEETQYF.

The chain employs TRBV6-5 and TRBJ1-4; perhaps TRBD1 as D (5 bases). V was cut by 2 bases and J by 2 bases, with 9 bases left in between. Germline-derived CDR1 and CDR2 are MNHEY and SVGAGI. The CDR3 contains 15 residues. CDR3 amino acids: CASSYDGTTNEKLFF. The CDR3 DNA reads TGTGCCAGCAGTTACGACGGGACTACTAATGAAAAACTGTTTTTT.

This clonotype was seen more than once but under ten times. The chain joins TRBV5-5 to TRBJ2-1; a possible D gene is TRBD2 (6 bases). Trimming removed 2 bases from V and 7 bases from J, with 28 bases in between. The CDR3 extends over 19 amino acids. CDR1 SGHKS and CDR2 YYEKEE come from the germline V gene (reference sequence). Written as DNA, the CDR3 is TGTGCCAGCAGCTTCCCACGTTGGGGGGTTCGAGGGTTGATAAATGAGCAGTTCTTC. This translates into CASSFPRWGVRGLINEQFF.

In its sample, this clonotype was seen a few times. V usage is TRBV6-5 and J usage is TRBJ2-3; either TRBD1 or TRBD2 may fit D (6 bases each). The CDR3 sequence is 13 residues long. The germline V gene encodes CDR1 MNHEY and CDR2 SVGAGI. V was trimmed by 4 bases and J by 5 bases, leaving 10 bases between them. The CDR3 DNA reads TGTGCCAGCAGTTGGGGGGCTGAAGATACGCAGTATTTT. Protein: CASSWGAEDTQYF.

This clonotype came up a few times. V and J are TRBV7-3 and TRBJ2-7, with D possibly being TRBD1 (5 bases). CDR1 is SGHTA, CDR2 FQGTGA, per germline. Trimming took off 5 bases at V and 9 bases at J, with 23 bases between the two ends. The CDR3 covers 15 residues. Written as DNA, the CDR3 is TGTGCCAGCAGCCCCACGGGCGCCGGTATAGGGGTGCAGTACTTC. This sequence encodes CASSPTGAGIGVQYF.

This clonotype was counted a few times. The V and J genes are TRBV25-1 and TRBJ1-2; D is unclear. V lost 4 bases and J lost 3, with 9 bases in between. The CDR3 spans 13 residues. The germline CDR1 and CDR2 sequences are MGHDK and SYGVNS. DNA for the CDR3: TGTGCCAGCAGTGCGGACTTTTACTATGGCTACACCTTC. This translates into CASSADFYYGYTF.

This chain links TRBV7-2 with TRBJ2-1, with D perhaps matching TRBD1 (6 bases). The germline V and J ends were trimmed by 5 bases and 6 bases, with 17 bases remaining between them. The CDR3 length is 15 residues. In germline, CDR1 is SGHTA, CDR2 FQGNSA. The CDR3 DNA sequence: TGTGCCAGCAGCACGGGACAAGAAGCGTTCAATGAGCAGTTCTTC. The encoded protein is CASSTGQEAFNEQFF.

The rearrangement uses TRBV6-2 or TRBV6-3 and TRBJ1-1, with no clear D. The CDR3 totals 13 residues. The V end lost 2 bases, the J end lost 7 bases, and 11 bases lay between the germline ends. CDR1 is MNHEY and CDR2 is SVGEGT in the germline V gene. The CDR3 coding sequence is TGTGCCAGCAGTTACGGGAGGGCCCTTGAAGCTTTCTTT. It encodes CASSYGRALEAFF.

The chain employs TRBV5-1 and TRBJ2-7, with a weak D call TRBD2 (6 bases). From germline, CDR1 is SGHRS and CDR2 YFSETQ. The CDR3 covers 15 residues. With 4 bases removed from V and 6 bases from J, the gap between germline ends came to 20 bases. In DNA, the CDR3 is TGCGCCAGCAGCCCGTCGGGTCCGGGGGATGGCGAGCAGTACGTC. Translation gives CASSPSGPGDGEQYV.

The genes are TRBV6-5 and TRBJ2-5, with 9 bases aligning to TRBD1. The CDR3 runs to 15 residues. J was trimmed by 1 base and V by 6 bases; bases with no gene match: 6. The germline CDR1 and CDR2 sequences are MNHEY and SVGAGI. The CDR3 reads CASSQGQGSQETQYF. The DNA of the CDR3 is TGTGCCAGCAGCCAGGGACAGGGATCCCAAGAGACCCAGTACTTC.

Only a few counts were recorded for this clonotype. The chain combines TRBV6-2 or TRBV6-3 with TRBJ1-5; TRBD1 matches 11 bases. Germline assignment: CDR1 MNHEY and CDR2 SVGEGT. The CDR3 has 17 residues. V lost 0 bases, J lost 5 bases, and 6 bases stayed unmatched. The CDR3: CASSYSTGQGADQPQHF. In DNA form, the CDR3 reads TGTGCCAGCAGTTACTCGACCGGACAGGGGGCTGATCAGCCCCAGCATTTT.

The genes are TRBV5-1 and TRBJ2-3; 10 bases agree with TRBD1. The ends lost 2 bases at V and 5 bases at J; junction bases unmatched: 5. The CDR3 length is 15 residues. The V gene's germline CDR1 is SGHRS and CDR2 YFSETQ. The CDR3 protein is CASSFLGQGGDTQYF. The DNA of the CDR3 is TGCGCCAGCAGCTTCTTAGGACAGGGGGGAGATACGCAGTATTTT. Combining the CDR3 with reference TRBV5-1 and TRBJ2-3 gives the whole variable domain KAGVTQTPRYLIKTRGQQVTLSCSPISGHRSVSWYQQTPGQGLQFLFEYFSETQRNKGNFPGRFSGRQFSNSRSEMNVSTLELGDSALYLCASSFLGQGGDTQYFGPGTRLTVL.

This clonotype was detected a few times. The chain carries TRBV5-1 and TRBJ2-7; a weak D match, TRBD1 (6 bases). V was pared by 1 base and J by 3 bases, with 11 bases between. From germline, CDR1 is SGHRS and CDR2 YFSETQ. This CDR3 spans 14 amino acids. The CDR3 region has the DNA TGCGCCAGCAGCTTGCGGGGACAAAGCTACGAGCAGTACTTC. Amino acid sequence: CASSLRGQSYEQYF.